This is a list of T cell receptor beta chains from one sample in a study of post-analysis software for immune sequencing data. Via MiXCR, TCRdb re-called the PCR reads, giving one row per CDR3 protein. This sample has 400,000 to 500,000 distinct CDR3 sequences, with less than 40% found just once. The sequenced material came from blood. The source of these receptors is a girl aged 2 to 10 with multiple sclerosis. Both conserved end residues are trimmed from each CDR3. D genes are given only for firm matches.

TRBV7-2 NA ASSLSQGQYGYT
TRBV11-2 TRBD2 ASSLVLAGNEQF
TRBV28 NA ASSSVGETQY
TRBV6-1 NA ASKVGRSYEQY
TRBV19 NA AQFTGIRGYT
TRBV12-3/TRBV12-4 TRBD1 ASSQGQHQETQY
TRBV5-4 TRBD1 ASSPGQGNGYT
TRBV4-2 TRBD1 ASSQTGAGQPQH
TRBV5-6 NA ASSNGPPISYEQY
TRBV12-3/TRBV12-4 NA ASRGRRAENQPQH
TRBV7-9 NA ASSPTGTASNQPQH
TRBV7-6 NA ASSLTTSRFTDTQY
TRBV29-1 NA SVGGDTGELF
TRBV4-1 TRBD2 ASSHRSLAGGPRSYNEQF
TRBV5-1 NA ASSLSPDTEAF
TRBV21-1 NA ASDDSPGANVLT
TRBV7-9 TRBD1 ASSSGGGAEAF
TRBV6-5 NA ASRSGHFYEQY
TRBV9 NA ASSVATGSGVDTQY
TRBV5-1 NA ASSLAGWAINEQF
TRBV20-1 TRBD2 SARDADGGVGYNEQF
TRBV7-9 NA ASSWGGEDGYT
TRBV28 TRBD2 ASKLAGDYNEQF
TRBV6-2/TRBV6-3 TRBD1 ASLTGGASNEQF
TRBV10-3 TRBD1 AISELIGQGAGEQY
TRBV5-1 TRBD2 ASSPWGSGGYEQY
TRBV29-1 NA SVVAFGTEAF
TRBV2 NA ASSEARGNTEAF
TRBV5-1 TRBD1 ASSLEGQGRPDTQY
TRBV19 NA ASSIITRGPGYT
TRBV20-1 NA SARDRAPNEKLF
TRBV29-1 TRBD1 SVAGQRNTEAF
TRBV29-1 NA SVEQGAGEKLF
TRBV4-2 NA ASSQDTSKTQY
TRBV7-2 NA ASSLAKLRTTEAF
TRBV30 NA AWSVWTGANVLT
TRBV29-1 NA SVEWNEQF
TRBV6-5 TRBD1 ASRGGGTAYNYGYT
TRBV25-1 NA ASSESTESGFGYT
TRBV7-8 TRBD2 ASSSIAGGVNNEQF
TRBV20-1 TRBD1 SVLKSPGGLNEQF
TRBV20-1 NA SANTADNEQF
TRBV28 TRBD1 ASSPWGTGRNDEQY
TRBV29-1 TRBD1 SAGQGTPSTTHVQY